The T cell receptor (beta chain) described here comes from a study of technical replicates of blood from several donors. CDR3 length: 19 residues. V was pared by 4 bases and J by 0 bases, with 11 bases of the junction left unmatched. The germline CDR1 and CDR2 sequences are MGHRA and YSYEKL. Only in-frame clones appear in the TCRdb table, and some are missing; sequencing was by immunoSEQ multiplex PCR. This sample has about 97,000 clones; approximately 96% occur once, and the top ten carry around 0.35%. Sequencing was carried out using T cells isolated from PBMCs. The clonotype originates from a human donor in good health. The chain employs TRBV4-1 and TRBJ1-3; TRBD1 matches 11 bases. This CDR3 reads CASSRGIGTGGNSGNTIYF. CDR3 in DNA: TGCGCCAGCAGCCGGGGCATCGGGACAGGGGGTAACTCTGGAAACACCATATATTTT.